The clone carrying this T cell receptor beta chain has ten or more counts. What it binds is unknown. This CDR3 region has 17 residues. Germline-derived CDR1 and CDR2 are SGHRS and YFSETQ. Losses at the gene ends were 5 bases for V and 0 bases for J; bases not matched to a gene: 12. This record belongs to a study of regulatory T cells in long-lasting Graves disease. At the level of the study: The antithyroid drugs taken by newly diagnosed Graves' patients had been used for under 3 months. Study observations and caveats: Accuracy was perhaps lowered by the small sample size. Persistent cases favored TRBV28, TRBJ1-2 and TRBJ2-5.

Building of the TCR beta libraries involved iRepertoire HTBI primers and Arm-PCR of CDR3 regions. TCRdb called the multiplex PCR reads again in MiXCR, with one record for every CDR3 protein. The sample carries hundreds of thousands of distinct CDR3 sequences, about 15% recorded once. Noted time point: newly diagnosed GD, antithyroid drugs for less than 3 months. Researchers made the TCR library from RNA that was extracted from PBMCs. These data also featured in a second study, about T cells in Graves' hyperthyroidism and ophthalmopathy.

The chain employs TRBV5-1 and TRBJ2-3, with TRBD2 matching 7 bases. The starting material was peripheral blood mononuclear cells (PBMCs), obtained at new diagnosis, from a patient treated with antithyroid drugs. The receptor comes from a woman between 40 and 65 years old with Graves disease. CDR3 DNA: TGCGCCAGCAGAACTTTCCAGGGAGGGAGAAGCACAGATACGCAGTATTTT. Amino acids: CASRTFQGGRSTDTQYF. Full variable domain (missing parts from reference TRBV5-1 and TRBJ2-3): KAGVTQTPRYLIKTRGQQVTLSCSPISGHRSVSWYQQTPGQGLQFLFEYFSETQRNKGNFPGRFSGRQFSNSRSEMNVSTLELGDSALYLCASRTFQGGRSTDTQYFGPGTRLTVL.